This T cell receptor (beta chain) appears in the sequencing data of a study of T-cell memory formation after mild COVID-19. Findings and caveats of the study: Clones contracting over day 15 to 85 were CD4/CD8 balanced, with later expanders leaning CD4+.

TCRdb processed the 5' RACE reads anew with MiXCR; each CDR3 protein has one entry. The data show about 400,000 distinct CDR3 sequences, about 15% seen once. The CDR3 length is 14 residues. Unmatched junction bases numbered 4, after V lost 4 bases and J lost 3 bases. Germline CDR1 is LGHDT and CDR2 is YNNKEL (reference sequence). Notes on this clonotype: Its antigen is currently unknown.

The rearrangement joins TRBV3-1 to TRBJ2-7, with 9 bases identical to TRBD1. The TCR comes from a man younger than 35 who had mild COVID-19 (a few samples of this study predate the infection). Cell type and time point are not known. The sequenced material came from PBMCs or a T cell subset sorted from them (not recorded which). CDR3: CASSPGQGGYEQYV. CDR3 bases: TGTGCCAGCAGCCCGGGACAGGGCGGCTACGAGCAGTACGTC.